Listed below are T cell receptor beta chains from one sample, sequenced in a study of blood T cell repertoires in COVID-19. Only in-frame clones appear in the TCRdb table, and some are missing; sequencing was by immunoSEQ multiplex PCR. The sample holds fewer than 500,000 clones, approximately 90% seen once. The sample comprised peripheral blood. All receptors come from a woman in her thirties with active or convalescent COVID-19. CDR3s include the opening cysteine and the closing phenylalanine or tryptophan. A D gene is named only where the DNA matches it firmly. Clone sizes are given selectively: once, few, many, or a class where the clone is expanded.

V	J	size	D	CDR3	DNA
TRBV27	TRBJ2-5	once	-	CASSPGTQQETQYF	TGTGCCAGCAGTCCTGGGACACAGCAAGAGACCCAGTACTTC
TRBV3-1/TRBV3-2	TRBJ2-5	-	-	CASSQAGTPRLETQYF	TGTGCCAGCAGCCAAGCCGGGACACCCCGTTTGGAGACCCAGTACTTC
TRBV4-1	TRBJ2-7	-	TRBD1	CASSQQDRAVGEQYF	TGCGCCAGCAGCCAACAAGACAGGGCAGTCGGCGAGCAGTACTTC
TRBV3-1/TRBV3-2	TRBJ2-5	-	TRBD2	CASSRAGGQETQYF	TGTGCCAGCAGCCGAGCGGGGGGGCAAGAGACCCAGTACTTC
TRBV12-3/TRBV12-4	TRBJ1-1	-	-	CASWGLQAEAFF	TGTGCCAGCTGGGGGCTACAGGCTGAAGCTTTCTTT
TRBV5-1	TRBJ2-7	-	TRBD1	CASSQQGNNYEQYF	TGCGCCAGCAGCCAACAGGGGAACAACTACGAGCAGTACTTC
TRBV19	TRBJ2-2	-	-	CASSSGHHLNTGELFF	TGTGCCAGTAGTAGCGGACATCACCTGAACACCGGGGAGCTGTTTTTT
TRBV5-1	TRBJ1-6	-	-	CASSLVGVRSSYNSPLHF	TGCGCCAGCAGCTTGGTCGGGGTTAGGAGCTCCTATAATTCACCCCTCCACTTT
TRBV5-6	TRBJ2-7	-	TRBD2	CASSFGGRGYEQYF	TGTGCCAGCAGCTTCGGCGGGAGGGGGTACGAGCAGTACTTC
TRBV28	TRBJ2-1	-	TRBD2	CASSSRPGTSVHNEQFF	TGTGCCAGCAGTTCACGTCCCGGGACTAGCGTACACAATGAGCAGTTCTTC
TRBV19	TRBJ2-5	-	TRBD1	CASSRQGGETQYF	TGTGCCAGTAGTAGACAGGGGGGAGAGACCCAGTACTTC
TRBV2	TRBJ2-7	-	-	CATARQAYEQYF	TGTGCCACCGCCCGACAGGCCTACGAGCAGTACTTC
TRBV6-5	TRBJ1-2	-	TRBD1	CASGQGIYGYTF	TGTGCCAGCGGACAGGGTATCTATGGCTACACCTTC
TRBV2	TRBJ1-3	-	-	CASSLAQVTSGNTIYF	TGTGCCAGCTCCCTCGCACAGGTCACCTCTGGAAACACCATATATTTT
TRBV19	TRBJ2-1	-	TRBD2	CASSPLLAELGNEQFF	TGTGCCAGTAGTCCGTTACTAGCGGAGTTAGGGAATGAGCAGTTCTTC
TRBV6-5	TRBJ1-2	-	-	CASTPGPTSYGYTF	TGTGCCAGCACCCCGGGACCGACTAGCTATGGCTACACCTTC
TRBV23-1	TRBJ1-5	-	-	CASSDQRTGRSNQPQHF	TGCGCCAGCAGTGACCAGCGCACAGGGCGTAGCAATCAGCCCCAGCATTTT
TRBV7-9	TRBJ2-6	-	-	CASSLGNRQSGANVLTF	TGTGCCAGCAGCTTAGGTAACAGGCAGTCTGGGGCCAACGTCCTGACTTTC